The 25 T cell receptor beta chains in this list originate from one sample, sequenced in a study of T cells in localized non-small cell lung cancer. Measured with immunoSEQ multiplex PCR; TCRdb has only the in-frame clones, and not every one. The data hold fewer than 25,000 clones, with less than 95% observed a single time. Sequenced here: peripheral blood, sampled before any cancer treatment. The receptors come from a woman between 40 and 69 years old with stage I lung adenocarcinoma.

This sequence joins TRBV6-1 and TRBJ1-2, with D uncertain. V was trimmed by 1 base and J by 5 bases, leaving 2 bases between them. The CDR3 runs to 11 residues. Looked up from germline, CDR1 is MNHNS and CDR2 is SASEGT. CDR3 sequence reads: CASSEGYGYTF. The CDR3 DNA reads TGTGCCAGCAGTGAAGGGTATGGCTACACCTTC.

V gene TRBV7-3 combines with J gene TRBJ1-5; unclear D gene. The CDR3 runs 13 residues. V shed 6 bases and J shed 0 bases, with 6 bases lying between them. Germline assignment: CDR1 SGHTA and CDR2 FQGTGA. The CDR3 region has the DNA TGTGCCAGCAGGGAATATAGCAATCAGCCCCAGCATTTT. Its translation: CASREYSNQPQHF. The full variable domain, completed using reference TRBV7-3 and TRBJ1-5, is GAGVSQTPSNKVTEKGKYVELRCDPISGHTALYWYRQSLGQGPEFLIYFQGTGAADDSGLPNDRFFAVRPEGSVSTLKIQRTERGDSAVYLCASREYSNQPQHFGDGTRLSIL.

Note on this clone: The junction departs from germline at one end; a sequencing error may be responsible. The chain couples TRBV7-9 to TRBJ1-3, with D hard to call. The CDR3 totals 14 residues. Germline CDR1 reads SEHNR; CDR2 reads FQNEAQ (reference sequence). CDR3 region: CASSQVETGNTIYF. As DNA, the CDR3 is TGCGCCAGCAGCCAAGTGGAAACTGGAAACACCATATATTTT.

The chain is built from TRBV7-9 and TRBJ1-5; D is unresolved. Trimming left V 0 bases short and J 3 bases short, with 3 bases between. This CDR3 spans 13 amino acids. The V gene's germline CDR1 is SEHNR and CDR2 FQNEAQ (reference sequence). The CDR3: CASSLAINQPQHF. CDR3 coding DNA: TGTGCCAGCAGCTTAGCGATCAATCAGCCCCAGCATTTT. Based on the CDR3 plus reference TRBV7-9 and TRBJ1-5, the full variable domain is DTGVSQNPRHKITKRGQNVTFRCDPISEHNRLYWYRQTLGQGPEFLTYFQNEAQLEKSRLLSDRFSAERPKGSFSTLEIQRTEQGDSAMYLCASSLAINQPQHFGDGTRLSIL.

This sequence joins TRBV18 and TRBJ1-2; no clear D. CDR3 length equals 13 residues. Germline values: CDR1 KGHSH, CDR2 LQKENI. Trimming left V 2 bases short and J 7 bases short, with 11 bases between. The CDR3 DNA reads as TGTGCCAGCTCACCAGAAGGGTTGCGTGGCTACACCTTC. Translation gives CASSPEGLRGYTF.

The chain is built from TRBV6-1 and TRBJ2-7; D may be TRBD2 (6 bases). CDR1 is MNHNS, CDR2 SASEGT, per germline. With 7 bases removed from V and 7 bases from J, the gap between germline ends came to 23 bases. This CDR3 has 15 residues. In DNA, the CDR3 is TGTGCCAGCATTGGGATCGGGAGCCCCTGGGAGGAGCAGTACTTC. Its translation: CASIGIGSPWEEQYF.

The table lists this clone with a few counts. The rearrangement uses TRBV29-1 and TRBJ2-7; possibly TRBD2 for D (6 bases). This CDR3 is built from 14 residues. CDR1 and CDR2 (germline): SQVTM, ANQGSEA. V dropped 4 bases and J dropped 2 bases, with 15 bases sitting between them. In nucleotides, the CDR3 is TGCAGCGTTGCTGGGGGACTGGGCCCCTACGAGCAGTACTTC. Translation gives CSVAGGLGPYEQYF.

This chain joins TRBV5-1 and TRBJ2-2; 9 nucleotides agree with TRBD2. Trimming removed 0 bases from V and 4 bases from J; junction bases left unmatched: 7. The CDR3 is 17 amino acids. CDR1 and CDR2 (germline): SGHRS, YFSETQ. The CDR3 loop is CASSLDAGGPGTGELFF. The CDR3 nucleotides read TGCGCCAGCAGCTTGGATGCGGGAGGGCCCGGCACCGGGGAGCTGTTTTTT.

This chain links TRBV6-6 with TRBJ2-2; 12 bases line up with TRBD2. The CDR3 is 15 amino acids. The V gene end was trimmed by 5 bases and the J gene end by 7 bases; junction bases not matched to a gene: 5. Germline-derived CDR1 and CDR2 are MNHNY and SVGAGI (reference sequence). This chain's CDR3 is CASSKLAGGSGELFF. The CDR3 DNA reads as TGTGCCAGCAGTAAACTAGCGGGAGGCAGCGGGGAGCTGTTTTTT.

V gene TRBV5-4 combines with J gene TRBJ2-3; D is uncertain. The CDR3 sequence is 15 residues long. Germline CDR1 and CDR2: SGHNT and YYREEE (reference sequence). Deletions cut 1 base from V and 3 bases from J, with 12 bases between. CDR3 sequence (DNA): TGTGCCAGCAGCTTGAACTCTCCCGGGACAGATACGCAGTATTTT. Protein product: CASSLNSPGTDTQYF.

The chain uses TRBV4-3 and TRBJ1-2, with 9 bases that match TRBD1. The germline CDR1 and CDR2 sequences are LGHNA and YSLEER. The CDR3 length is 19 residues. Trimming took 0 bases from V and 2 from J; bases not matched to a gene: 13. The CDR3 here is CASSQDRFRTGEINYGYTF. DNA of the CDR3: TGCGCCAGCAGCCAAGATCGATTTCGGACAGGGGAAATAAACTATGGCTACACCTTC.

This rearrangement joins TRBV10-1 to TRBJ1-1, with D perhaps TRBD1 (5 bases). The CDR3 loop spans 13 amino acids. The V end was cut by 0 bases, the J end by 8 bases, with 10 bases between. The germline V gene has CDR1 WNHNN and CDR2 SYGVQD (reference sequence). The CDR3 loop reads CASSESEQVEAFF. CDR3 coding DNA: TGCGCCAGCAGTGAGTCCGAACAGGTCGAAGCTTTCTTT.

This chain links TRBV6-5 with TRBJ2-5; D ambiguous. Deletions cut 6 bases from V and 7 bases from J, with 18 bases between. Germline CDR1 MNHEY, CDR2 SVGAGI. The CDR3 has 14 residues. The CDR3 region is CASSPLHTPGTQYF. CDR3 in DNA: TGTGCCAGCAGCCCCCTACACACCCCTGGGACCCAGTACTTC.

The rearrangement joins TRBV30 to TRBJ2-5; TRBD1 matches at 7 bases. V dropped 3 bases and J dropped 14; count of bases not matched to a gene: 15. In germline, CDR1 is GTSNPN, CDR2 SVGIG (reference sequence). The CDR3 covers 13 residues. The CDR3 DNA follows: TGTGCCTGGAGCGCCAACAGACAGGGACATCAATACTTC. Its protein product is CAWSANRQGHQYF.

The V call is TRBV7-2, the J call TRBJ2-7; 7 nucleotides align to TRBD1. The CDR3 loop spans 17 amino acids. Unmatched junction bases numbered 10, after V lost 2 bases and J lost 0 bases. Looked up from germline, CDR1 is SGHTA and CDR2 is FQGNSA. This CDR3 is CASSLSARTGSSYEQYF. The CDR3 DNA follows: TGTGCCAGCAGCTTATCAGCCCGGACAGGTAGCTCCTACGAGCAGTACTTC.

CDR3 region: CASSLMEGAITEAFF. Here the CDR3 DNA reads TGTGCCAGCAGCTTAATGGAGGGGGCGATCACTGAAGCTTTCTTT. The rearrangement joins TRBV11-3 to TRBJ1-1; 7 bases line up with TRBD1. The CDR3 covers 15 residues. Trimming at V came to 2 bases and at J to 4 bases, leaving 7 bases not matched to a gene. Germline CDR1 is SGHNT and CDR2 is YENEEA.

The rearrangement joins TRBV28 to TRBJ1-5; TRBD1 matches 9 bases. Looked up from germline, CDR1 is MDHEN and CDR2 is SYDVKM. This CDR3 region has 16 residues. V gave up 4 bases and J gave up 5 bases; unmatched junction bases: 9. Here the CDR3 DNA reads TGTGCCAGCAGTTCGGGACAGGGCGGCGGGCATCAGCCCCAGCATTTT. Translating gives CASSSGQGGGHQPQHF.

The chain links TRBV5-5 to TRBJ2-7, with a tentative D call TRBD1 (6 bases). The CDR3 has 14 residues. The germline CDR1 and CDR2 sequences are SGHKS and YYEKEE (reference sequence). V lost 2 bases to trimming and J lost 1 base, with 10 bases between them. The CDR3 protein is CASSFRTVSYEQYF. The CDR3 bases are TGTGCCAGCAGCTTCCGGACAGTATCCTACGAGCAGTACTTC.

The chain uses TRBV20-1 and TRBJ1-1; no clear D gene. This CDR3 has 11 residues. V was cut by 7 bases and J by 1 base, with 7 bases left in between. Germline V gene data show CDR1 as DFQATT and CDR2 as SNEGSKA (reference sequence). CDR3: CSGIPNTEAFF. The CDR3 coding sequence is TGCAGTGGGATCCCGAACACTGAAGCTTTCTTT.

This clone appeared once. The rearrangement links TRBV7-9 to TRBJ2-7; a possible D gene is TRBD1 (5 bases). In germline, CDR1 is SEHNR, CDR2 FQNEAQ (reference sequence). V lost 4 bases and J 3 bases, leaving 10 bases between the germline ends. The CDR3 is 13 residues long. The chain's CDR3 is CASSSLQVYEQYF. The CDR3 DNA reads as TGTGCCAGCAGCTCCCTACAGGTCTACGAGCAGTACTTC.

The rearrangement uses TRBV5-4 and TRBJ2-7; D ambiguous. Germline V gives CDR1 SGHNT, CDR2 YYREEE (reference sequence). The CDR3 spans 14 residues. Trimming stripped 0 bases from V and 6 bases from J, with 13 bases between. This CDR3 is CASSLDSALGEQYF. The CDR3 DNA reads as TGTGCCAGCAGCTTGGATTCAGCTTTAGGCGAGCAGTACTTC.

This chain uses TRBV21-1 with TRBJ1-5. TRBV21-1 is recorded as a pseudogene. The CDR3 totals 18 residues. The CDR3 sequence is CASRGGDPSPSANQPQHF. In nucleotides, the CDR3 is TGTGCCAGCAGGGGGGGGGACCCCTCACCGTCGGCCAATCAGCCCCAGCATTTT.

The genes are TRBV6-6 and TRBJ2-5, with D possibly TRBD2 on 6 matching bases. Germline V lookup: CDR1 MNHNY, CDR2 SVGAGI (reference sequence). V gave up 2 bases and J gave up 5 bases, with 12 bases separating them. The CDR3 length is 14 residues. Written as DNA, the CDR3 is TGTGCCAGCAGTTACCCGACTAGTCCGGAGACCCAGTACTTC. It is translated as CASSYPTSPETQYF.

The genes are TRBV19 and TRBJ1-2, with unresolved D. Germline CDR1 is LNHDA and CDR2 is SQIVND (reference sequence). CDR3 size: 13 residues. The V and J ends lost 6 bases and 5 bases respectively, with 13 bases between them. Here the CDR3 DNA reads TGTGCCAGTAGAGCTGGGGTAGAGTATGGCTACACCTTC. Its translation: CASRAGVEYGYTF.

The chain joins TRBV2 to TRBJ2-7, with TRBD2 as a possible D gene (6 bases). In germline, CDR1 is SNHLY, CDR2 FYNNEI. The CDR3 runs 12 residues. V lost 6 bases and J 3 bases, leaving 9 bases between the germline ends. CDR3 in DNA: TGTGCCAGCAGCCCGGGGGACTACGAGCAGTACTTC. Its translation: CASSPGDYEQYF.